A single sample gave rise to the 9 T cell receptor beta chains below, sequenced in a study of cytomegalovirus exposure and HLA in healthy donors. Primers for the PCR totalled 60 Vbeta and 13 Jbeta. Assay: immunoSEQ multiplex PCR; the TCRdb copy retains only in-frame clones and omits some. The sample consists of about 78,000 clones, roughly 80% of them appearing once. The sequenced material came from PBMCs. The receptors come from a middle-aged man in good health and CMV-seropositive.

This sequence joins TRBV6-6 and TRBJ2-7; 7 nucleotides match TRBD2. Looked up from germline, CDR1 is MNHNY and CDR2 is SVGAGI (reference sequence). After removal of 6 bases from V and 3 bases from J, the junction contained 8 bases not matched to a gene. The CDR3 sequence is 14 residues long. The CDR3 nucleotides read TGTGCCAGCAGCTCCCAGGCGGGGGACTACGAGCAGTACTTC. Its protein is CASSSQAGDYEQYF.

The gene calls are TRBV5-1 and TRBJ1-1, with D unresolved. This CDR3 has 14 amino acids. Trimming pared 3 bases from V and 0 bases from J, leaving 9 bases between. In germline, CDR1 is SGHRS, CDR2 YFSETQ. The CDR3 spells CASSSLTVNTEAFF. CDR3 bases: TGCGCCAGCAGCTCCCTTACGGTGAACACTGAAGCTTTCTTT. Together with reference TRBV5-1 and TRBJ1-1, the CDR3 gives the full variable domain: KAGVTQTPRYLIKTRGQQVTLSCSPISGHRSVSWYQQTPGQGLQFLFEYFSETQRNKGNFPGRFSGRQFSNSRSEMNVSTLELGDSALYLCASSSLTVNTEAFFGQGTRLTVV.

V and J are TRBV29-1 and TRBJ1-1; the match to TRBD1 covers 9 bases. Germline CDR1 is SQVTM and CDR2 is ANQGSEA. The CDR3 spans 13 residues. Losses at the gene ends were 7 bases for V and 5 bases for J; bases not matched to a gene: 8. This CDR3 reads CSGFGTGLTEAFF. The DNA of the CDR3 is TGCAGCGGATTCGGGACAGGGCTGACTGAAGCTTTCTTT.

The sample holds a few counts of this clone. V is TRBV9 and J is TRBJ2-2; perhaps TRBD2 as D (5 bases). This CDR3 comprises 17 residues. V was clipped by 0 bases and J by 4 bases, with 16 bases between them. The germline V gene has CDR1 SGDLS and CDR2 YYNGEE. The CDR3 protein is CASSVGSSSVATGELFF. Written as DNA, the CDR3 is TGTGCCAGCAGCGTAGGTAGTAGTAGCGTGGCCACCGGGGAGCTGTTTTTT.

The V and J genes are TRBV15 and TRBJ1-2; 8 bases are shared with TRBD1. This CDR3 has 14 amino acids. V gave up 5 bases and J gave up 2 bases; unmatched junction bases: 4. CDR1 and CDR2 (germline): LNHNV, YYDKDF (reference sequence). CDR3 sequence (DNA): TGTGCCACCAGCCGGACAGGGATAAACTATGGCTACACCTTC. It translates to CATSRTGINYGYTF.

The V call is TRBV7-6, the J call TRBJ2-5; no definite D call. The J call is uncertain, as TRBJ2-7 better fits the DNA end. Germline V gives CDR1 SGHVS, CDR2 FNYEAQ. This CDR3 is 14 amino acids long. CDR3 DNA sequence: TGTGCCAGCAGCTCCCTTCCCGACACCTACGAGCAGTACTTC. This gives the protein CASSSLPDTYEQYF.

V is TRBV6-6 and J is TRBJ2-7; D not resolved. The CDR3 loop spans 11 amino acids. Between the trimmed V and J ends, which lost 8 bases and 3 bases, there was a span of 8 bases. The germline V gene encodes CDR1 MNHNY and CDR2 SVGAGI (reference sequence). The CDR3 spells CASPFGYEQYF. As DNA, the CDR3 is TGTGCCAGCCCCTTCGGCTACGAGCAGTACTTC.

The chain employs TRBV5-4 and TRBJ2-7; 10 bases fit TRBD1. Per germline, CDR1 SGHNT and CDR2 YYREEE (reference sequence). V shed 4 bases, J shed 6 bases, and the junction held 10 bases outside the gene matches. This CDR3 has 15 residues. CDR3 loop: CASSPNDRGQGEQYF. The CDR3 region has the DNA TGTGCCAGCAGCCCAAATGACAGGGGGCAGGGCGAGCAGTACTTC.

J is TRBJ1-2 and V is TRBV18; D call uncertain. This CDR3 contains 12 residues. Germline assignment: CDR1 KGHSH and CDR2 LQKENI. V lost 3 bases to trimming and J lost 6 bases, with 8 bases between them. The CDR3 bases are TGTGCCAGCTCACCTCTCACAGATGGCTACACCTTC. Translated: CASSPLTDGYTF.